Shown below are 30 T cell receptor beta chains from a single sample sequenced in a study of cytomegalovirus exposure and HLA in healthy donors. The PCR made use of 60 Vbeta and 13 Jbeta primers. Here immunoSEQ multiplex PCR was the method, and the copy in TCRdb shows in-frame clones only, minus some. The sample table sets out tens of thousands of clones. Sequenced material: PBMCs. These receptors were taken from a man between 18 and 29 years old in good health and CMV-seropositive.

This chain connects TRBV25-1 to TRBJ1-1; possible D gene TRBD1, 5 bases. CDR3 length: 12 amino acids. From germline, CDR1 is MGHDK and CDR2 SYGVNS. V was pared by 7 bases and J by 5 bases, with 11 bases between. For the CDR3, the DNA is TGTGCCAGCACCCGGCAGGGAACTGAAGCTTTCTTT. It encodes CASTRQGTEAFF. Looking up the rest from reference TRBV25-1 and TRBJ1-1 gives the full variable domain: EADIYQTPRYLVIGTGKKITLECSQTMGHDKMYWYQQDPGMELHLIHYSYGVNSTEKGDLSSESTVSRIRTEHFPLTLESARPSHTSQYLCASTRQGTEAFFGQGTRLTVV.

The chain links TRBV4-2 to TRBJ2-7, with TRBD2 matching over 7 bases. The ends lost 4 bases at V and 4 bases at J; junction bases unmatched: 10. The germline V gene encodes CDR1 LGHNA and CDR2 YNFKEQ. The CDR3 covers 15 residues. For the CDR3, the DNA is TGTGCCAGCAGCCGAGAAGAGCGGGGCCCTTACGAGCAGTACTTC. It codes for CASSREERGPYEQYF.

The CDR3, as DNA: TGCGCCAGCAGGGCAGGGTCCCCTGGCAATGAGCAGTTCTTC. It is translated as CASRAGSPGNEQFF. The rearrangement links TRBV10-2 to TRBJ2-1; D may be TRBD1 (5 bases). V was shortened by 6 bases and J by 6 bases, with 15 bases between the two germline ends. The CDR3 is 14 amino acids. The V gene's germline CDR1 is WSHSY and CDR2 SAAADI.

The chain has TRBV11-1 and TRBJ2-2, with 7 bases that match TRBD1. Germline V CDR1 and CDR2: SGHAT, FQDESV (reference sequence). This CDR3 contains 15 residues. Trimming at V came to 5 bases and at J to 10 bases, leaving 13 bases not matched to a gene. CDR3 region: CASSPKQQGYSELFF. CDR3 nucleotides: TGTGCCAGCAGCCCAAAGCAACAGGGGTATTCGGAGCTGTTTTTT.

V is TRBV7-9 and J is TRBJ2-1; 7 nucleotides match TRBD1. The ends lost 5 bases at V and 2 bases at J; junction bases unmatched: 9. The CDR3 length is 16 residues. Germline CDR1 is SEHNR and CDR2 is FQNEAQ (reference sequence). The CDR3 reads CASSVTSGGAYNEQFF. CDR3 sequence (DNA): TGTGCCAGCAGCGTAACCTCAGGGGGAGCCTACAATGAGCAGTTCTTC.

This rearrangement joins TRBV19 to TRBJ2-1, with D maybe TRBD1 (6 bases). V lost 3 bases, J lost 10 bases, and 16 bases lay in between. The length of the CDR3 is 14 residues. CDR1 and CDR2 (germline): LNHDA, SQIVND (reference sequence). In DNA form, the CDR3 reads TGTGCCAGTAGTATGGGGGCGTGGGACATCGAGCAGTTCTTC. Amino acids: CASSMGAWDIEQFF.

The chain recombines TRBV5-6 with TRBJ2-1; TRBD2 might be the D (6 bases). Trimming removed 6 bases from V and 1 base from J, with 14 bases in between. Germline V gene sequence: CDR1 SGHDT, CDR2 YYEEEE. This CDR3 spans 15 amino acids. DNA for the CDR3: TGTGCCAGCATTGGGACTGCCGGTTCCTACAATGAGCAGTTCTTC. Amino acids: CASIGTAGSYNEQFF.

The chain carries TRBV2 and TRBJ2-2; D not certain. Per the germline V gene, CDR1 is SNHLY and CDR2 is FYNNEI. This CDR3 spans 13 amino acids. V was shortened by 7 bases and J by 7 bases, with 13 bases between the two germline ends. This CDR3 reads CASKVYSDGELFF. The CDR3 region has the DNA TGTGCCAGCAAAGTCTATAGTGACGGGGAGCTGTTTTTT.

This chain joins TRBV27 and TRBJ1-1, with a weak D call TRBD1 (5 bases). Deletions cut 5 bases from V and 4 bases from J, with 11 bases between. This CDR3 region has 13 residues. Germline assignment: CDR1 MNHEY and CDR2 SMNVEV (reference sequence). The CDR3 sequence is CASSLVGGTEAFF. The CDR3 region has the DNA TGTGCCAGCAGTCTGGTCGGGGGCACTGAAGCTTTCTTT.

The CDR3 DNA follows: TGTGCCAGCTCACCGAGCCCGTCTAACTATGGCTACACCTTC. Its protein is CASSPSPSNYGYTF. The rearrangement uses TRBV18 and TRBJ1-2; unclear D gene. This CDR3 is built from 14 residues. CDR1 is KGHSH and CDR2 is LQKENI in the germline V gene. The V and J ends lost 3 bases and 0 bases respectively, with 8 bases between them. The full variable domain, its missing parts supplied by reference TRBV18 and TRBJ1-2, is NAGVMQNPRHLVRRRGQEARLRCSPMKGHSHVYWYRQLPEEGLKFMVYLQKENIIDESGMPKERFSAEFPKEGPSILRIQQVVRGDSAAYFCASSPSPSNYGYTFGSGTRLTVV.

As DNA, the CDR3 is TGTGCCAGCAGCTGGGGGAGGGGATCTAACTATGGCTACACCTTC. Amino acid sequence: CASSWGRGSNYGYTF. The rearrangement links TRBV11-2 to TRBJ1-2; tentatively, D is TRBD1 (5 bases). The CDR3 is 15 amino acids. The germline gives CDR1 SGHAT, CDR2 FQNNGV. Deletions cut 4 bases from V and 0 bases from J, with 12 bases between.

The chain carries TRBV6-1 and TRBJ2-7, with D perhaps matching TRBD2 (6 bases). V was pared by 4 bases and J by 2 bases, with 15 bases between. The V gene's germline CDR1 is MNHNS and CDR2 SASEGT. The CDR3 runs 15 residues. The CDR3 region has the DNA TGTGCCAGCAGTGTTGAGCCGGGACTGACCTACGAGCAGTACTTC. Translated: CASSVEPGLTYEQYF.

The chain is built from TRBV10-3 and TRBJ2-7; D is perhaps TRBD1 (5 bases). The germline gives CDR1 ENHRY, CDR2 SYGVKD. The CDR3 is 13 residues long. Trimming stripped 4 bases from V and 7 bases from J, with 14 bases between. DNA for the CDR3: TGTGCCATCAGTGGGCAGGGAAGGCGAGAGCAGTACTTC. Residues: CAISGQGRREQYF.

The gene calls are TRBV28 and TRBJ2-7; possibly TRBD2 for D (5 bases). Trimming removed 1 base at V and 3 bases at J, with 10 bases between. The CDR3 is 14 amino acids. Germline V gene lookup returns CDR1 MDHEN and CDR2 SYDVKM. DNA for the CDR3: TGTGCCAGCAGTTTATTTACGGGGAGCTACGAGCAGTACTTC. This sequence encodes CASSLFTGSYEQYF. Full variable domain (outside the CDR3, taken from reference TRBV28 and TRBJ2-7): DVKVTQSSRYLVKRTGEKVFLECVQDMDHENMFWYRQDPGLGLRLIYFSYDVKMKEKGDIPEGYSVSREKKERFSLILESASTNQTSMYLCASSLFTGSYEQYFGPGTRLTVT.

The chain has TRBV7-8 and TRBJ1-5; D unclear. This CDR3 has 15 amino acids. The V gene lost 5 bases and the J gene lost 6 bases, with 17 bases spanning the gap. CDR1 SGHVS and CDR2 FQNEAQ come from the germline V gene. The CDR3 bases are TGTGCCAGCAGCCCATCGCGTATAGAGATTCAGCCCCAGCATTTT. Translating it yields CASSPSRIEIQPQHF. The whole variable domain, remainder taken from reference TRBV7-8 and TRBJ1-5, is GAGVSQSPRYKVAKRGQDVALRCDPISGHVSLFWYQQALGQGPEFLTYFQNEAQLDKSGLPSDRFFAERPEGSVSTLKIQRTQQEDSAVYLCASSPSRIEIQPQHFGDGTRLSIL.

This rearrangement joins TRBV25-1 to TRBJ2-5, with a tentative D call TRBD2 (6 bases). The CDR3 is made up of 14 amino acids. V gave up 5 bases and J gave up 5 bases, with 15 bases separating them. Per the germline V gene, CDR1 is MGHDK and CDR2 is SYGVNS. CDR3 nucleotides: TGTGCCAGCAGTAGTCGGGGGACTCAGGAGACCCAGTACTTC. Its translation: CASSSRGTQETQYF.

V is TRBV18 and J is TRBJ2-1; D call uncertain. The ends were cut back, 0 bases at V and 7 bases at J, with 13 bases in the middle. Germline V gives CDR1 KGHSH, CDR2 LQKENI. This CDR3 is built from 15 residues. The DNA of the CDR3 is TGTGCCAGCTCACCACCGTTTCGCTTGCGAAATGAGCAGTTCTTC. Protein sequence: CASSPPFRLRNEQFF.

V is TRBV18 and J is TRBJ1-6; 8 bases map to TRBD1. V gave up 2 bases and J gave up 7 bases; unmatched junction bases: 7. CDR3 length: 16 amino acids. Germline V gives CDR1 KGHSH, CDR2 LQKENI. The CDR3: CASSPSTGVGNSPLHF. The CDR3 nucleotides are TGTGCCAGCTCACCATCGACAGGGGTCGGCAATTCACCCCTCCACTTT.

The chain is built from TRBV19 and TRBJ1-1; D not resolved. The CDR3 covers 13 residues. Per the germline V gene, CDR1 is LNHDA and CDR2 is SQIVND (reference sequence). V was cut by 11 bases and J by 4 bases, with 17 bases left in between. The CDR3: CASSGILSTEAFF. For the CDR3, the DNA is TGTGCCTCCTCGGGAATTTTGAGCACTGAAGCTTTCTTT. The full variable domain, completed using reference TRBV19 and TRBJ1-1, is DGGITQSPKYLFRKEGQNVTLSCEQNLNHDAMYWYRQDPGQGLRLIYYSQIVNDFQKGDIAEGYSVSREKKESFPLTVTSAQKNPTAFYLCASSGILSTEAFFGQGTRLTVV.

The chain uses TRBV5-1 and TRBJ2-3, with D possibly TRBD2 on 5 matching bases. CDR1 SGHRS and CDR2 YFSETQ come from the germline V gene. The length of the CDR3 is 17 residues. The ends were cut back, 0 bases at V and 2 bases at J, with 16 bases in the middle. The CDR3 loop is CASSLDVRDRLTDTQYF. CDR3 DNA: TGCGCCAGCAGCTTGGACGTCCGGGATCGCCTCACAGATACGCAGTATTTT.

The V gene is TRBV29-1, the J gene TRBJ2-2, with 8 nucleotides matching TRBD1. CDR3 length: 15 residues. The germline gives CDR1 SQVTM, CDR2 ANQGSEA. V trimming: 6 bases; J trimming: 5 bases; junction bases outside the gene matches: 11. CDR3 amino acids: CSVSADRAYTGELFF. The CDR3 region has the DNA TGCAGCGTCAGCGCGGACAGGGCTTATACCGGGGAGCTGTTTTTT.

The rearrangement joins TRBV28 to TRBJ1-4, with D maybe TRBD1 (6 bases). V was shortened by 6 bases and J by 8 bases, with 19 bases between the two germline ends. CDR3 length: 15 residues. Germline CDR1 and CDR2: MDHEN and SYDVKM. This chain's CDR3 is CASSETGQKAEKLFF. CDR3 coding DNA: TGTGCCAGCAGCGAGACAGGCCAGAAGGCGGAAAAACTGTTTTTT.

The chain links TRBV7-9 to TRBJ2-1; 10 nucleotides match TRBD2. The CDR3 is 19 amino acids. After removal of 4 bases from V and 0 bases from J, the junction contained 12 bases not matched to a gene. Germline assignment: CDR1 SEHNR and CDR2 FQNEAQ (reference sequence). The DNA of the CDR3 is TGTGCCAGCAGCTCTAATACATTAGCGGGAGGAAGCTCCTACAATGAGCAGTTCTTC. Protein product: CASSSNTLAGGSSYNEQFF.

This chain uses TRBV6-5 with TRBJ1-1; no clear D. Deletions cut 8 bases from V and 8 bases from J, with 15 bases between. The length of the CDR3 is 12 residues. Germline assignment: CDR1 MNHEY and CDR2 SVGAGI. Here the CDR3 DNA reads TGTGCCAGCGGGAGCACTCGGGGAGAAGCTTTCTTT. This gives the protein CASGSTRGEAFF.

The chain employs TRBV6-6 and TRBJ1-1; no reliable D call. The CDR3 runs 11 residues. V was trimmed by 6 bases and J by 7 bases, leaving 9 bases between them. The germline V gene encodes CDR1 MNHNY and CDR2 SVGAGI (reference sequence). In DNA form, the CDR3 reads TGTGCCAGCAGGATAGAAATTGAAGCTTTCTTT. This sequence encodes CASRIEIEAFF.

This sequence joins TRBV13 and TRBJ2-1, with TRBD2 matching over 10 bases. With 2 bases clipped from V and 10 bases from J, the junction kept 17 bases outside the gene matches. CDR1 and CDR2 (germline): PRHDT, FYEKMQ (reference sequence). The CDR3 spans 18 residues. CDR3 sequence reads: CASSLPGHLAGAGGEQFF. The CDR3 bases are TGTGCCAGCAGCTTACCGGGACACCTAGCGGGGGCTGGGGGGGAGCAGTTCTTC.

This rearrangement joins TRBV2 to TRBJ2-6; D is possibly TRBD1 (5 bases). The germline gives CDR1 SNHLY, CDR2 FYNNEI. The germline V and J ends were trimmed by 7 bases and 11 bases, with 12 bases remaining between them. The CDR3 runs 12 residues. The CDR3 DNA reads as TGTGCCAGCAATACATTAGGGGACGTCCTGACTTTC. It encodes CASNTLGDVLTF.

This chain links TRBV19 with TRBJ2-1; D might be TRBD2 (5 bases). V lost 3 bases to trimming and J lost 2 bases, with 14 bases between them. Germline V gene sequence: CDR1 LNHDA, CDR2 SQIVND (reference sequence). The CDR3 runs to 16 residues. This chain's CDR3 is CASSMPSIAPYNEQFF. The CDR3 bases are TGTGCCAGTAGTATGCCTTCTATAGCGCCCTACAATGAGCAGTTCTTC. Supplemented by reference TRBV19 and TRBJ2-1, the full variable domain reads DGGITQSPKYLFRKEGQNVTLSCEQNLNHDAMYWYRQDPGQGLRLIYYSQIVNDFQKGDIAEGYSVSREKKESFPLTVTSAQKNPTAFYLCASSMPSIAPYNEQFFGPGTRLTVL.

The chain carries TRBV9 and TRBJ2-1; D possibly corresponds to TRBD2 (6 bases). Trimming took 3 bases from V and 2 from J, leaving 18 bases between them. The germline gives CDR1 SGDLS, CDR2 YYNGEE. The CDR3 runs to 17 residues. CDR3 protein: CASSEGLLGGAYNEQFF. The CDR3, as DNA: TGTGCCAGCAGCGAGGGGTTGCTTGGCGGGGCCTACAATGAGCAGTTCTTC.

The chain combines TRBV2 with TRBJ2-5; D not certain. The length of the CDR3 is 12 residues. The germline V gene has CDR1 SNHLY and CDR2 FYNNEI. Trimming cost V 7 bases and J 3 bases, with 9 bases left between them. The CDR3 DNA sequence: TGTGCCAGCATCTGGTCGGAAGAGACCCAGTACTTC. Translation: CASIWSEETQYF.